Sequencing of this T cell receptor beta chain was carried out in a study of blood T cell repertoires in COVID-19. Trimming pared 4 bases from V and 8 bases from J, leaving 11 bases between. The CDR3 runs 13 residues. Germline V gene lookup returns CDR1 MDHEN and CDR2 SYDVKM. Produced via immunoSEQ multiplex PCR; TCRdb's table is partial and in-frame only. Among a few hundred thousand clones listed, about 87% were seen once. The chain joins TRBV28 to TRBJ1-4; D gene unclear. Sequencing was done on a sample of PBMCs or T cells enriched from blood (not recorded which). The TCR sequence derives from a man aged 18 to 35 with acute COVID-19. The DNA for the CDR3 is TGTGCCAGCAGTTCCCCGGAGTCCGAAAAACTGTTTTTT. It codes for CASSSPESEKLFF.